The 8 T cell receptor beta chains reported below all come from one sample, sequenced in a study of T cell responses to AZD1222 COVID-19 vaccine. The assay was immunoSEQ multiplex PCR, and TCRdb's table has in-frame clones only and misses some. The table includes some 150,000 clones, around 85% detected once. This sample comprised peripheral blood, obtained 28 days after the second dose of the MenACWY control vaccine. The source of these receptors is an adult who received the MenACWY meningococcal vaccine as a control.

The chain combines TRBV2 with TRBJ2-2; weak D call: TRBD2 (5 bases). The CDR3 is 14 residues long. Looked up from germline, CDR1 is SNHLY and CDR2 is FYNNEI. Trimming removed 7 bases from V and 6 bases from J, with 15 bases in between. CDR3 nucleotides: TGTGCCAGCACCGCGGGTTTTAGGTCCGGGGAGCTGTTTTTT. It is translated as CASTAGFRSGELFF.

CDR3 sequence: CASSFLGGGETQYF. As DNA, the CDR3 is TGCGCCAGCAGCTTTCTAGGGGGGGGAGAGACCCAGTACTTC. The chain links TRBV5-1 to TRBJ2-5, with a weak D call TRBD2 (7 bases). The length of the CDR3 is 14 residues. The germline V gene has CDR1 SGHRS and CDR2 YFSETQ. V was cut by 2 bases and J by 4 bases, with 12 bases left in between.

The rearrangement links TRBV9 to TRBJ1-1; D is unclear. The CDR3 spans 15 residues. Deletions cut 2 bases from V and 1 base from J, with 12 bases between. The germline CDR1 and CDR2 sequences are SGDLS and YYNGEE. The CDR3 nucleotides are TGTGCCAGCAGCGTGGGTGGGTGGGGGAACACTGAAGCTTTCTTT. It translates to CASSVGGWGNTEAFF.

This chain links TRBV12-5 with TRBJ1-2, with TRBD1 matching over 11 bases. J lost 6 bases, V lost 3 bases, and 6 bases had no gene match. Per germline, CDR1 LGHNT and CDR2 FRNRAP. The CDR3 covers 15 residues. The CDR3 coding sequence is TGTGCTAGTGGTTTCGGGACAGGGGGGAAGGATGGCTACACCTTC. This gives the protein CASGFGTGGKDGYTF. The full variable domain, its missing parts supplied by reference TRBV12-5 and TRBJ1-2, is DARVTQTPRHKVTEMGQEVTMRCQPILGHNTVFWYRQTMMQGLELLAYFRNRAPLDDSGMPKDRFSAEMPDATLATLKIQPSEPRDSAVYFCASGFGTGGKDGYTFGSGTRLTVV.

The V call is TRBV11-2, the J call TRBJ2-5; TRBD1 matches 7 bases. Germline V lookup: CDR1 SGHAT, CDR2 FQNNGV. This CDR3 contains 14 residues. The junction had 7 bases not matched to a gene; V was cut back by 5 bases and J by 4 bases. The CDR3, as DNA: TGTGCCAGCAGCCCTATGACAGGGACAGAGACCCAGTACTTC. It codes for CASSPMTGTETQYF.

The chain has TRBV3-1 (or the pseudogene TRBV3-2) and TRBJ2-5, with D uncertain. The germline V and J ends were trimmed by 1 base and 7 bases, with 13 bases remaining between them. The CDR3 spans 14 residues. From germline, CDR1 is LGHDT and CDR2 YNNKEL (reference sequence). CDR3 sequence: CASSQGPVPGTQYF. The CDR3 bases are TGTGCCAGCAGCCAAGGACCCGTCCCGGGGACCCAGTACTTC.

V usage is TRBV11-3 and J usage is TRBJ2-1; tentatively, D is TRBD1 (6 bases). CDR3 length: 14 residues. The germline gives CDR1 SGHNT, CDR2 YENEEA. With 0 bases removed from V and 9 bases from J, the gap between germline ends came to 12 bases. The CDR3 bases are TGTGCCAGCAGCTTAGATCAGGGGCGCGCTGAGCAGTTCTTC. Residues: CASSLDQGRAEQFF.

The chain combines TRBV28 with TRBJ2-7; D is unresolved. Trimming pared 8 bases from V and 10 bases from J, leaving 21 bases between. This CDR3 contains 13 residues. The V gene's germline CDR1 is MDHEN and CDR2 SYDVKM. CDR3 coding DNA: TGTGCCAGCTCCAAAGGTACGCGGTTTGTCCAGTACGTC. Protein: CASSKGTRFVQYV.